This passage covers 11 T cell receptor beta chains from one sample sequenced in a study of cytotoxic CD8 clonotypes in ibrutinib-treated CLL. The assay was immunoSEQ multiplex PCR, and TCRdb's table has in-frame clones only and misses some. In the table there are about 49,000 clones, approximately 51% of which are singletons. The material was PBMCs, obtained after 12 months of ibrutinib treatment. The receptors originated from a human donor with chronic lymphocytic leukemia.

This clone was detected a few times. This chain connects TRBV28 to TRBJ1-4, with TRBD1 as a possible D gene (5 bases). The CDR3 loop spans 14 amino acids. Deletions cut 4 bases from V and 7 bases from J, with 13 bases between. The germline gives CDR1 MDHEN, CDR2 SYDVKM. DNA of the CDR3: TGTGCCAGCAGTTGGCAGGGAGGCGGTGAAAAACTGTTTTTT. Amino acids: CASSWQGGGEKLFF.

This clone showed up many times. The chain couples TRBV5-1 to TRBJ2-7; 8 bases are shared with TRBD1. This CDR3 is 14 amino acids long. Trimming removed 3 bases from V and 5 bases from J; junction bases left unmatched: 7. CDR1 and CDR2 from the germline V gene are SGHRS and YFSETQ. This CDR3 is CASSSGQGNDEQYF. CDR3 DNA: TGCGCCAGCAGCTCAGGACAGGGCAACGACGAGCAGTACTTC.

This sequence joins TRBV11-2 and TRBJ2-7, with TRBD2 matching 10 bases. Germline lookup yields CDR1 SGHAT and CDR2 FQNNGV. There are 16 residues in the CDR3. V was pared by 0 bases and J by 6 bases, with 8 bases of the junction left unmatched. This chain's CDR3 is CASSLDCLAGVCEQYF. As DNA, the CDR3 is TGTGCCAGCAGCTTAGATTGTCTAGCGGGAGTTTGCGAGCAGTACTTC. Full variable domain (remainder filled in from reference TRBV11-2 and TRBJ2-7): EAGVAQSPRYKIIEKRQSVAFWCNPISGHATLYWYQQILGQGPKLLIQFQNNGVVDDSQLPKDRFSAERLKGVDSTLKIQPAKLEDSAVYLCASSLDCLAGVCEQYFGPGTRLTVT.

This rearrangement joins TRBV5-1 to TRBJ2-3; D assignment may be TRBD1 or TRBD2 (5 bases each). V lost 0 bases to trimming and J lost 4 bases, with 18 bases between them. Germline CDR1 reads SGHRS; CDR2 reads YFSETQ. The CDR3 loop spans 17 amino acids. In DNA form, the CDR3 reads TGCGCCAGCAGCTTGGGGGCGACAAGGGGACCTGCAGATACGCAGTATTTT. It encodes CASSLGATRGPADTQYF.

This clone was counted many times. In nucleotides, the CDR3 is TGCGCCAGCAGCAAAGCGGGAGTAAGCGACAATGAGCAGTTCTTC. Translating it yields CASSKAGVSDNEQFF. The chain carries TRBV10-1 and TRBJ2-1; the match to TRBD2 covers 8 bases. V was pared by 6 bases and J by 5 bases, with 9 bases of the junction left unmatched. The CDR3 has 15 residues. Germline V gene sequence: CDR1 WNHNN, CDR2 SYGVQD (reference sequence).

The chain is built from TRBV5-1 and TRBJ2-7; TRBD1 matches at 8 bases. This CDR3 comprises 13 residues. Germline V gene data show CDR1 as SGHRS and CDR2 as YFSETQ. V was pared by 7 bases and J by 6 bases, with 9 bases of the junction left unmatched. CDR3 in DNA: TGCGCCAGCCGGGGACAGGAAGCAGGCGAGCAGTACTTC. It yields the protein CASRGQEAGEQYF. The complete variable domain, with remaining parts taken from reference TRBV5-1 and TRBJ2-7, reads KAGVTQTPRYLIKTRGQQVTLSCSPISGHRSVSWYQQTPGQGLQFLFEYFSETQRNKGNFPGRFSGRQFSNSRSEMNVSTLELGDSALYLCASRGQEAGEQYFGPGTRLTVT.

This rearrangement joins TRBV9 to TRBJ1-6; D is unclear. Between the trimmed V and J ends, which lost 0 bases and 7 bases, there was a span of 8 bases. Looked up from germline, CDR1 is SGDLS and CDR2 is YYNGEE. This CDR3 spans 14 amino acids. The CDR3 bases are TGTGCCAGCAGCGTAGGGACGGAAAATTCACCCCTCCACTTT. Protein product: CASSVGTENSPLHF. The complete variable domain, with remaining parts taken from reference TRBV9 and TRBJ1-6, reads DSGVTQTPKHLITATGQRVTLRCSPRSGDLSVYWYQQSLDQGLQFLIQYYNGEERAKGNILERFSAQQFPDLHSELNLSSLELGDSALYFCASSVGTENSPLHFGNGTRLTVT.

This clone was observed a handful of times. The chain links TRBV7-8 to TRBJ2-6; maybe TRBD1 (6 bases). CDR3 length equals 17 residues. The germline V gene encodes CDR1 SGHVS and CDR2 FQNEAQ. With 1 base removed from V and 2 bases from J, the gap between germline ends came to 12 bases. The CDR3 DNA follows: TGTGCCAGCAGCTTAGACAGGGTTGGCACTGGGGCCAACGTCCTGACTTTC. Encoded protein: CASSLDRVGTGANVLTF.

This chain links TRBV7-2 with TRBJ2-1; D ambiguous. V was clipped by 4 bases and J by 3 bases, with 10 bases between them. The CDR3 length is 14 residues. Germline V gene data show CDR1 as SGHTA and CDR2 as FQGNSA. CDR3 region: CASSSPVNYNEQFF. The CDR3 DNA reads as TGTGCCAGCAGCTCGCCCGTTAACTACAATGAGCAGTTCTTC.

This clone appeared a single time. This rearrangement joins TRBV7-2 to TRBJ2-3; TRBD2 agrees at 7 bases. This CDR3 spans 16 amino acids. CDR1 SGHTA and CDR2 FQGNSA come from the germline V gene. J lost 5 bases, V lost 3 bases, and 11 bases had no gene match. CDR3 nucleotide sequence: TGTGCCAGCAGCTTTAGGAGGGAGCGGGGAAGAGATACGCAGTATTTT. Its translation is CASSFRRERGRDTQYF. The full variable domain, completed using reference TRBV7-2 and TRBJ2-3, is GAGVSQSPSNKVTEKGKDVELRCDPISGHTALYWYRQSLGQGLEFLIYFQGNSAPDKSGLPSDRFSAERTGGSVSTLTIQRTQQEDSAVYLCASSFRRERGRDTQYFGPGTRLTVL.

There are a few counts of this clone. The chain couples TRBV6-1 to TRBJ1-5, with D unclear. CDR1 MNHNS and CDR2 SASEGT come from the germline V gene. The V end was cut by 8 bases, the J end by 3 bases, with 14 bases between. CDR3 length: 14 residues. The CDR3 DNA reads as TGTGCCAGCGTGGGTAGACAACCCAATCAGCCCCAGCATTTT. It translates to CASVGRQPNQPQHF.